The 32 T cell receptor beta chains in this list originate from one sample, sequenced in a study of T cell responses to AZD1222 COVID-19 vaccine. The method was immunoSEQ multiplex PCR; TCRdb's version includes in-frame clones alone and lacks a portion of them. The data hold 100,000 to 150,000 clones, with about nine tenths observed a single time. Sequenced here: peripheral blood, sampled on day 0 of AZD1222 vaccination. Every receptor here comes from an adult in good health.

The chain employs TRBV11-2 and TRBJ2-5, with 7 bases lining up with TRBD2. CDR1 is SGHAT, CDR2 FQNNGV, per germline. Trimming took 5 bases from V and 2 from J; bases not matched to a gene: 8. This CDR3 contains 15 residues. CDR3 bases: TGTGCCAGCAGCCCTAGCGGCCGGGCACAAGAGACCCAGTACTTC. Translating gives CASSPSGRAQETQYF.

The rearrangement uses TRBV7-3 and TRBJ2-7, with D hard to call. The germline V gene encodes CDR1 SGHTA and CDR2 FQGTGA. CDR3 length: 15 residues. Trimming stripped 1 base from V and 0 bases from J, with 10 bases between. The CDR3 loop is CASSLSAGSSYEQYF. The CDR3 nucleotides are TGTGCCAGCAGCTTAAGTGCCGGCAGCTCCTACGAGCAGTACTTC.

V gene TRBV19 combines with J gene TRBJ1-1; D not resolved. Per the germline V gene, CDR1 is LNHDA and CDR2 is SQIVND (reference sequence). Trimming pared 2 bases from V and 4 bases from J, leaving 17 bases between. The CDR3 totals 16 residues. CDR3 in DNA: TGTGCCAGTAGTATACGGGCCCAGAGAGAGAGCACTGAAGCTTTCTTT. Translated: CASSIRAQRESTEAFF.

J is TRBJ2-4 and V is TRBV11-1, with D tentatively TRBD2 (6 bases). From germline, CDR1 is SGHAT and CDR2 FQDESV (reference sequence). This CDR3 has 14 residues. Trimming took off 6 bases at V and 11 bases at J, with 20 bases between the two ends. The CDR3 here is CASRPAGGAQVQYF. The CDR3 bases are TGTGCCAGCAGGCCAGCGGGTGGAGCACAGGTTCAGTACTTC.

In DNA, the CDR3 is TGTGCCAGCAGCGTAGCCCCGGGACAGGGAATGAACACTGAAGCTTTCTTT. Its protein product is CASSVAPGQGMNTEAFF. The gene calls are TRBV9 and TRBJ1-1, with TRBD1 identical over 9 bases. The CDR3 totals 17 residues. CDR1 SGDLS and CDR2 YYNGEE come from the germline V gene. With 0 bases clipped from V and 0 bases from J, the junction kept 6 bases outside the gene matches.

The chain joins TRBV6-7 to TRBJ1-3; D is perhaps TRBD1 (5 bases). TRBV6-7 qualifies as an ORF whose function is uncertain. The CDR3 runs 18 residues. V dropped 8 bases and J dropped 0 bases, with 23 bases sitting between them. The CDR3 loop reads CASLTRGGDCPSGNTIYF. The CDR3 DNA reads as TGTGCCAGCCTAACCCGGGGAGGGGACTGCCCCTCTGGAAACACCATATATTTT.

The J gene is TRBJ1-5, the V gene TRBV6-5; 7 nucleotides align to TRBD1. Germline V gives CDR1 MNHEY, CDR2 SVGAGI. The CDR3 contains 14 residues. The J segment lost 5 bases and the V segment lost 6 bases, leaving 7 bases of the junction unmatched. The CDR3: CASSPIQGDQPQHF. The CDR3 DNA is TGTGCCAGCAGCCCGATTCAGGGGGATCAGCCCCAGCATTTT.

This chain uses TRBV5-1 with TRBJ1-6; D gene unclear. The CDR3 is 13 residues long. V was pared by 0 bases and J by 7 bases, with 5 bases between. In germline, CDR1 is SGHRS, CDR2 YFSETQ. CDR3 protein: CASSLGPNSPLHF. The CDR3 DNA reads TGCGCCAGCAGCTTGGGGCCCAATTCACCCCTCCACTTT.

In regard to this clone: A much larger clone lies one base from this, so it may be a read error. CDR3 protein: CASSLRGYEQYF. In DNA form, the CDR3 reads TGTGCCAGCAGCTTACGGGGCTACGAGCAGTACTTC. The chain employs TRBV11-1 and TRBJ2-7; D is possibly TRBD2 (5 bases). Germline lookup yields CDR1 SGHAT and CDR2 FQDESV (reference sequence). CDR3 length: 12 residues. V was trimmed by 2 bases and J by 3 bases, leaving 5 bases between them.

The chain joins TRBV7-2 to TRBJ2-3, with 10 bases lining up with TRBD1. The germline CDR1 and CDR2 sequences are SGHTA and FQGNSA. The CDR3 totals 13 residues. Trimming cost V 8 bases and J 3 bases; bases outside gene matches: 2. CDR3 region: CASRTGGTDTQYF. The CDR3 bases are TGTGCCAGCCGGACAGGGGGAACAGATACGCAGTATTTT.

The V call is TRBV4-3, the J call TRBJ2-6, with 7 nucleotides matching TRBD1. The junction had 10 bases not matched to a gene; V was cut back by 8 bases and J by 0 bases. CDR3 length equals 17 residues. Per germline, CDR1 LGHNA and CDR2 YSLEER. In DNA, the CDR3 is TGCGCCAGCTCGGAGCAGGGGGATAACTCTGGGGCCAACGTCCTGACTTTC. Amino acids: CASSEQGDNSGANVLTF.

The V gene is TRBV28, the J gene TRBJ1-1; 7 nucleotides agree with TRBD1. Trimming removed 8 bases from V and 0 bases from J; junction bases left unmatched: 3. Germline CDR1 is MDHEN and CDR2 is SYDVKM. The CDR3 extends over 13 amino acids. Here the CDR3 reads CASGDRMNTEAFF. CDR3 sequence (DNA): TGTGCCAGCGGGGACAGAATGAACACTGAAGCTTTCTTT.

The J gene is TRBJ2-1, the V gene TRBV19, with 11 bases fitting TRBD1. CDR1 and CDR2 from the germline V gene are LNHDA and SQIVND (reference sequence). This CDR3 has 17 amino acids. J lost 7 bases, V lost 5 bases, and 13 bases had no gene match. CDR3 nucleotide sequence: TGTGCCAGTAGTGCCACACACACCGGGACAGGGGGGAATGAGCAGTTCTTC. Translating it yields CASSATHTGTGGNEQFF.

The V call is TRBV27, the J call TRBJ1-1; unclear D gene. V was pared by 3 bases and J by 8 bases, with 13 bases between. The CDR3 covers 13 residues. Germline values: CDR1 MNHEY, CDR2 SMNVEV (reference sequence). The CDR3 is CASSFGKGLEAFF. The CDR3 DNA sequence: TGTGCCAGCAGTTTCGGTAAGGGCCTCGAAGCTTTCTTT.

This clone occurred once. The chain combines TRBV19 with TRBJ1-1, with no clear D. CDR1 and CDR2 from the germline V gene are LNHDA and SQIVND (reference sequence). The V gene lost 3 bases and the J gene lost 6 bases, with 14 bases spanning the gap. CDR3 size: 14 residues. The CDR3 bases are TGTGCCAGTAGTATCTTGACAACTAGCGCTGAAGCTTTCTTT. It specifies CASSILTTSAEAFF.

This chain uses TRBV3-1 (or the pseudogene TRBV3-2) with TRBJ2-5; D is perhaps TRBD1 or TRBD2 (6 bases each). V shed 2 bases and J shed 3 bases, with 22 bases lying between them. Germline V lookup: CDR1 LGHDT, CDR2 YNNKEL (reference sequence). The CDR3 consists of 18 residues. Here the CDR3 DNA reads TGTGCCAGCAGCCAATGGCGGGGTACAGGGTCGCGGGAAGAGACCCAGTACTTC. Encoded protein: CASSQWRGTGSREETQYF.

This chain joins TRBV10-3 and TRBJ1-5, with 7 bases that match TRBD1. The germline V gene encodes CDR1 ENHRY and CDR2 SYGVKD. Trimming at V came to 3 bases and at J to 11 bases, leaving 7 bases not matched to a gene. CDR3 length: 13 residues. Here the CDR3 DNA reads TGTGCCATCAGTGATTTGGGACAGACGTCCCAGCATTTT. Its translation is CAISDLGQTSQHF.

The chain carries TRBV6-5 and TRBJ2-3; 7 positions agree with TRBD1. The CDR3 runs 15 residues. CDR1 and CDR2 (germline): MNHEY, SVGAGI. With V trimmed by 4 bases and J by 4 bases, 8 bases remained unmatched. The CDR3 coding sequence is TGTGCCAGCAGTTCTCCGGGGACAGTGGCAGATACGCAGTATTTT. Protein product: CASSSPGTVADTQYF.

This chain joins TRBV7-3 and TRBJ1-2; unclear D gene. The CDR3 loop spans 15 amino acids. The germline V and J ends were trimmed by 1 base and 6 bases, with 15 bases remaining between them. Germline CDR1 reads SGHTA; CDR2 reads FQGTGA. The CDR3 DNA is TGTGCCAGCAGCTTAAATGGACGGTTTGTGGATGGCTACACCTTC. Amino acid sequence: CASSLNGRFVDGYTF.

The chain has TRBV19 and TRBJ1-4; tentative D call: TRBD1 (6 bases). The CDR3 sequence is 14 residues long. CDR1 LNHDA and CDR2 SQIVND come from the germline V gene (reference sequence). The V end was cut by 6 bases, the J end by 5 bases, with 13 bases between. CDR3 sequence: CASSVTGINEKLFF. The CDR3 DNA follows: TGTGCCAGTAGCGTAACAGGGATAAATGAAAAACTGTTTTTT.

The chain links TRBV21-1 to TRBJ1-5; the table's D call, TRBD1, was not checked against the DNA. TRBV21-1 is a listed pseudogene. The CDR3 covers 13 residues. The CDR3 protein is CASSSRNNQPQHF. CDR3 sequence (DNA): TGTGCCAGCAGCAGCAGAAACAATCAGCCCCAGCATTTT.

V is TRBV6-1 and J is TRBJ1-2, with D maybe TRBD1 (6 bases). The CDR3 runs to 13 residues. The V gene's germline CDR1 is MNHNS and CDR2 SASEGT. V lost 3 bases, J lost 8 bases, and 13 bases lay in between. The CDR3 here is CASSEPGARGYTF. For the CDR3, the DNA is TGTGCCAGCAGTGAGCCGGGGGCTCGAGGCTACACCTTC.

The rearrangement links TRBV7-2 to TRBJ1-5; possible D gene TRBD1, 6 bases. Germline CDR1 SGHTA, CDR2 FQGNSA. Trimming removed 5 bases from V and 3 bases from J, with 11 bases in between. The CDR3 totals 14 residues. The CDR3 sequence: CASSNDRYNQPQHF. CDR3 DNA: TGTGCCAGCAGCAATGACAGGTACAATCAGCCCCAGCATTTT.

The genes are TRBV19 and TRBJ1-2; D gene unclear. This CDR3 comprises 13 residues. CDR1 is LNHDA, CDR2 SQIVND, per germline (reference sequence). V gave up 3 bases and J gave up 5 bases, with 10 bases separating them. The CDR3 spells CASSMSQTYGYTF. The CDR3 DNA reads as TGTGCCAGTAGTATGTCGCAGACTTATGGCTACACCTTC.

The chain combines TRBV27 with TRBJ1-3; tentatively, D is TRBD1 (5 bases). The ends were cut back, 5 bases at V and 4 bases at J, with 12 bases in the middle. CDR1 is MNHEY and CDR2 is SMNVEV in the germline V gene (reference sequence). The CDR3 runs to 14 residues. The CDR3 bases are TGTGCCAGCAGTCTCGGGGGAACCGGAAACACCATATATTTT. This translates into CASSLGGTGNTIYF.

The rearrangement uses TRBV6-5 and TRBJ2-3; D remains unclear. Trimming cost V 5 bases and J 0 bases, with 12 bases left between them. This CDR3 region has 15 residues. Germline CDR1 reads MNHEY; CDR2 reads SVGAGI. CDR3: CASSPLAASTDTQYF. The CDR3 coding sequence is TGTGCCAGCAGTCCTTTAGCAGCTAGCACAGATACGCAGTATTTT.

The rearrangement uses TRBV7-9 and TRBJ2-1; no clear D gene. Deletions cut 1 base from V and 9 bases from J, with 4 bases between. Germline values: CDR1 SEHNR, CDR2 FQNEAQ (reference sequence). The CDR3 is 11 amino acids. The CDR3 DNA sequence: TGTGCCAGCAGCTTAGAACCTGAGCAGTTCTTC. The encoded protein is CASSLEPEQFF.

The chain recombines TRBV9 with TRBJ2-1; 7 nucleotides match TRBD2. The V gene's germline CDR1 is SGDLS and CDR2 YYNGEE. J lost 5 bases, V lost 0 bases, and 5 bases had no gene match. CDR3 length: 15 amino acids. CDR3 protein: CASSVGGREDNEQFF. In nucleotides, the CDR3 is TGTGCCAGCAGCGTAGGAGGGAGGGAAGACAATGAGCAGTTCTTC.

On this clone: An end of the junction does not agree with germline; a read error may underlie this. This sequence joins TRBV18 and TRBJ1-1, with D maybe TRBD1 (5 bases). Germline CDR1 is KGHSH and CDR2 is LQKENI. The CDR3 length is 15 residues. DNA for the CDR3: TGTGCCAGCTCACCAGGGGCAGGGTTGAAGACTGAAGCTTTCTTT. As protein: CASSPGAGLKTEAFF.

The rearrangement links TRBV7-9 to TRBJ2-2, with a tentative D call TRBD1 (5 bases). Per the germline V gene, CDR1 is SEHNR and CDR2 is FQNEAQ (reference sequence). The CDR3 contains 15 residues. Between the trimmed V and J ends, which lost 0 bases and 3 bases, there was a span of 8 bases. The CDR3 region is CASSLAVRDTGELFF. In nucleotides, the CDR3 is TGTGCCAGCAGCTTAGCAGTCAGGGACACCGGGGAGCTGTTTTTT.

The V and J genes are TRBV7-2 and TRBJ2-7, with D perhaps matching TRBD1 (6 bases). This CDR3 is 11 amino acids long. In germline, CDR1 is SGHTA, CDR2 FQGNSA. The germline V and J ends were trimmed by 6 bases and 6 bases, with 9 bases remaining between them. CDR3 nucleotides: TGTGCCAGCAGAACCAGGGGCGAGCAGTACTTC. This codes for CASRTRGEQYF.

This chain links TRBV5-6 with TRBJ2-5; 7 nucleotides align to TRBD2. Germline lookup yields CDR1 SGHDT and CDR2 YYEEEE. This CDR3 spans 15 amino acids. J lost 5 bases, V lost 4 bases, and 11 bases had no gene match. This CDR3 is CASSPPVAGVETQYF. As DNA, the CDR3 is TGTGCCAGCAGCCCGCCGGTGGCGGGGGTGGAGACCCAGTACTTC. The whole variable domain, remainder taken from reference TRBV5-6 and TRBJ2-5, is DAGVTQSPTHLIKTRGQQVTLRCSPKSGHDTVSWYQQALGQGPQFIFQYYEEEERQRGNFPDRFSGHQFPNYSSELNVNALLLGDSALYLCASSPPVAGVETQYFGPGTRLLVL.